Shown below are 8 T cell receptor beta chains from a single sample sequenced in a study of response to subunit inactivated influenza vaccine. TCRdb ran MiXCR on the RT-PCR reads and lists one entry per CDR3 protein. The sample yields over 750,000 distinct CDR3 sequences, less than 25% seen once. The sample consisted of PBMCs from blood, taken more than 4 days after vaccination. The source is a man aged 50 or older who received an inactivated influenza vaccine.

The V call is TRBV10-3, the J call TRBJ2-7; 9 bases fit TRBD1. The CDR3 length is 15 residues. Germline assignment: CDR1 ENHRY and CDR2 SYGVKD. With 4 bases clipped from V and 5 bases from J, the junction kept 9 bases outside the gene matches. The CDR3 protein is CAISAPGTGQNEQYF. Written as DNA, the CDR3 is TGTGCCATCAGTGCCCCCGGGACAGGGCAAAACGAGCAGTACTTC.

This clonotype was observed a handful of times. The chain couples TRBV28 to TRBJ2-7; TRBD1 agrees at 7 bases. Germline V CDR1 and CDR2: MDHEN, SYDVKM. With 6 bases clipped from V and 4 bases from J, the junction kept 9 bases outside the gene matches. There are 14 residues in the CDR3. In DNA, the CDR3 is TGTGCCAGCAGCACAGGGGACCTCTTATACGAGCAGTACTTC. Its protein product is CASSTGDLLYEQYF. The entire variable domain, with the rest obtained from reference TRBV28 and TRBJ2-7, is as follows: DVKVTQSSRYLVKRTGEKVFLECVQDMDHENMFWYRQDPGLGLRLIYFSYDVKMKEKGDIPEGYSVSREKKERFSLILESASTNQTSMYLCASSTGDLLYEQYFGPGTRLTVT.

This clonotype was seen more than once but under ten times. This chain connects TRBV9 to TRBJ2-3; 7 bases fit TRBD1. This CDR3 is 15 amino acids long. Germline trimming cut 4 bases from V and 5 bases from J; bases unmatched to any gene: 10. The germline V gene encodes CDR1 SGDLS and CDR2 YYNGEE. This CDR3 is CASSPTGQVQDTQYF. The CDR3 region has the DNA TGTGCCAGCAGCCCAACAGGACAGGTTCAAGATACGCAGTATTTT.

CDR3 region: CSANGVAGGGETQYF. CDR3 DNA: TGCAGTGCCAATGGGGTAGCGGGAGGGGGAGAGACCCAGTACTTC. The gene calls are TRBV20-1 and TRBJ2-5, with TRBD2 matching over 11 bases. V gave up 6 bases and J gave up 4 bases; unmatched junction bases: 10. Germline lookup yields CDR1 DFQATT and CDR2 SNEGSKA (reference sequence). This CDR3 has 15 amino acids.

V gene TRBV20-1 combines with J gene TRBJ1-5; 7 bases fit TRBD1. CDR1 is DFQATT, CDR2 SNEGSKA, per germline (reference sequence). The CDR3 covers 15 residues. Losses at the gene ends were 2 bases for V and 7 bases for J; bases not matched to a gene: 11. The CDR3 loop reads CSARKSTGVSQPQHF. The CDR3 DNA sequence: TGCAGTGCTAGAAAGAGCACAGGGGTGTCACAGCCCCAGCATTTT.

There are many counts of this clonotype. The CDR3 region has the DNA TGTGCCAGCAGTTACTGGGGGGGAACAGGGGAGAATGAGCAGTTCTTC. Its protein product is CASSYWGGTGENEQFF. The chain employs TRBV6-2 or TRBV6-3 and TRBJ2-1; D is perhaps TRBD1 or TRBD2 (7 bases each). The V end lost 1 base, the J end lost 7 bases, and 17 bases lay between the germline ends. Germline-derived CDR1 and CDR2 are MNHEY and SVGEGT. The CDR3 covers 16 residues.

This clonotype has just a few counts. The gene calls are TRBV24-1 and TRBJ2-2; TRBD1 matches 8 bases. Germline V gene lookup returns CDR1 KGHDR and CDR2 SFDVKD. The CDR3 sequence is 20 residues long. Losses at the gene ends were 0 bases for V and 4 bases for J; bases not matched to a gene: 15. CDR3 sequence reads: CATSDLAPKAGGFFTGELFF. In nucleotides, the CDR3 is TGTGCCACCAGTGATTTGGCACCAAAGGCAGGGGGCTTCTTCACCGGGGAGCTGTTTTTT.

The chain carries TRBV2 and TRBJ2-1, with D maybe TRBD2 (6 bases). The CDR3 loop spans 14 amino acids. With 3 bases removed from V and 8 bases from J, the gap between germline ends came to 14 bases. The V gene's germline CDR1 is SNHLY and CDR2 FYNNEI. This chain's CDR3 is CASSEVLAEDEQFF. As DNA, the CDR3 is TGTGCCAGCAGTGAGGTACTAGCAGAGGATGAGCAGTTCTTC.